The T cell receptor (beta chain) described here comes from a study of PD-1 blockade in classical Hodgkin lymphoma. CDR3 length: 17 amino acids. Germline loops: CDR1 MDHEN, CDR2 SYDVKM. The V end was cut by 6 bases, the J end by 6 bases, with 24 bases between. Using immunoSEQ multiplex PCR, the repertoire was profiled, and TCRdb retains in-frame clones only, with some absent. Counted here are some 53,000 clones, 86% occurring once; the ten biggest clones make up approximately 7%. Time point specified: cycle 4 day 1 (C4D1), after 6 weeks of nivolumab. In every patient, relapse followed autologous stem cell transplantation, while exposure to brentuximab vedotin differed.

Here the sequenced sample was peripheral blood mononuclear cells (PBMCs), taken before the fourth cycle of nivolumab. This TCR came from a human donor with classical Hodgkin lymphoma. J is TRBJ1-5 and V is TRBV28, with D possibly matching TRBD1 (5 bases). Written as DNA, the CDR3 is TGTGCCAGCAGCCCCGCAGGGCCCCTGGTGATCGGTCAGCCCCAGCATTTT. Amino acid sequence: CASSPAGPLVIGQPQHF.